The 26 T cell receptor beta chains given below trace back to one sample, sequenced in a study of human T cells and chemical hapten exposure. Sample time point: patch test 2, 6 weeks after DPC sensitization. Documented treatment: therapeutic diphenylcyclopropenone sensitization with weekly scalp DPC. MiXCR, applied by TCRdb to the RACE reads, yields one record per CDR3 protein. The table has 65,000 to 95,000 distinct CDR3 sequences, around 7% seen once. This specimen consisted of whole blood, obtained in connection with sensitization to the hapten diphenylcyclopropenone (DPC). The receptor set was obtained from a woman in her 30s with alopecia areata. Some clones in this sample may be carry-over from other donors' samples.

This clonotype was found a few times. J is TRBJ1-5 and V is TRBV7-2; 7 positions agree with TRBD1. This CDR3 contains 13 residues. Losses at the gene ends were 6 bases for V and 4 bases for J; bases not matched to a gene: 3. The germline CDR1 and CDR2 sequences are SGHTA and FQGNSA. CDR3: CASRSTGNQPQHF. CDR3 nucleotide sequence: TGTGCCAGCAGGTCGACAGGGAATCAGCCCCAGCATTTT. Looking up the rest from reference TRBV7-2 and TRBJ1-5 gives the full variable domain: GAGVSQSPSNKVTEKGKDVELRCDPISGHTALYWYRQSLGQGLEFLIYFQGNSAPDKSGLPSDRFSAERTGGSVSTLTIQRTQQEDSAVYLCASRSTGNQPQHFGDGTRLSIL.

The chain carries TRBV3-1 and TRBJ2-7; D call uncertain. V was shortened by 1 base and J by 6 bases, with 4 bases between the two germline ends. The CDR3 totals 11 residues. Germline-derived CDR1 and CDR2 are LGHDT and YNNKEL (reference sequence). The CDR3 nucleotides read TGTGCCAGCAGCCAAGCGTTCGAGCAGTACTTC. Translating gives CASSQAFEQYF.

At least ten counts were recorded for this clonotype. The J gene is TRBJ1-1, the V gene TRBV7-9, with D maybe TRBD1 (5 bases). This CDR3 has 13 residues. Germline V CDR1 and CDR2: SEHNR, FQNEAQ (reference sequence). V was shortened by 1 base and J by 5 bases, with 8 bases between the two germline ends. The DNA of the CDR3 is TGTGCCAGCAGCTTAGTGGGGCTGACTGAAGCTTTCTTT. This encodes CASSLVGLTEAFF. The whole variable domain, remainder taken from reference TRBV7-9 and TRBJ1-1, is DTGVSQNPRHKITKRGQNVTFRCDPISEHNRLYWYRQTLGQGPEFLTYFQNEAQLEKSRLLSDRFSAERPKGSFSTLEIQRTEQGDSAMYLCASSLVGLTEAFFGQGTRLTVV.

At least ten counts were recorded for this clonotype. The J gene is TRBJ2-1, the V gene TRBV5-1; TRBD2 aligns across 8 bases. This CDR3 spans 14 amino acids. CDR1 is SGHRS, CDR2 YFSETQ, per germline. V shed 0 bases, J shed 6 bases, and the junction held 2 bases outside the gene matches. This CDR3 reads CASSLALAGNEQFF. The CDR3, as DNA: TGCGCCAGCAGCTTGGCCCTAGCGGGCAATGAGCAGTTCTTC. Full variable domain (outside the CDR3, taken from reference TRBV5-1 and TRBJ2-1): KAGVTQTPRYLIKTRGQQVTLSCSPISGHRSVSWYQQTPGQGLQFLFEYFSETQRNKGNFPGRFSGRQFSNSRSEMNVSTLELGDSALYLCASSLALAGNEQFFGPGTRLTVL.

This clonotype was observed at least ten times. This chain joins TRBV5-1 and TRBJ2-5, with a tentative D call TRBD2 (6 bases). Germline CDR1 and CDR2: SGHRS and YFSETQ. The CDR3 totals 16 residues. V was shortened by 5 bases and J by 3 bases, with 20 bases between the two germline ends. As DNA, the CDR3 is TGCGCCAGCAGACGGGAGCGAGGGCCGGCCAAAGAGACCCAGTACTTC. Translated: CASRRERGPAKETQYF.

This clonotype was found a few times. The V and J genes are TRBV2 and TRBJ2-3; D unresolved. The CDR3 contains 11 residues. The V gene lost 8 bases and the J gene lost 3 bases, with 6 bases spanning the gap. Per germline, CDR1 SNHLY and CDR2 FYNNEI. The CDR3 DNA reads as TGTGCCAGCTGCCGGACAGATACGCAGTATTTT. Its translation is CASCRTDTQYF.

This clonotype was seen at least ten times. This chain uses TRBV6-6 with TRBJ1-4, with a possible D match to TRBD1 (6 bases). Germline CDR1 reads MNHNY; CDR2 reads SVGAGI (reference sequence). V was pared by 5 bases and J by 8 bases, with 18 bases between. This CDR3 comprises 15 residues. Here the CDR3 DNA reads TGTGCCAGCAGTACCATGACAGGTGGGGAGGAAAAACTGTTTTTT. This encodes CASSTMTGGEEKLFF.

This clonotype was recorded a few times. V and J are TRBV2 and TRBJ2-1, with 7 bases matching TRBD1. J was trimmed by 3 bases and V by 6 bases; bases with no gene match: 5. CDR1 and CDR2 from the germline V gene are SNHLY and FYNNEI. CDR3 length: 14 amino acids. This chain's CDR3 is CASRRDSHYNEQFF. Written as DNA, the CDR3 is TGTGCCAGCAGAAGGGACAGTCACTACAATGAGCAGTTCTTC.

Many counts were recorded for this clonotype. This chain connects TRBV27 to TRBJ2-3, with 14 positions matching TRBD2. The V gene's germline CDR1 is MNHEY and CDR2 SMNVEV (reference sequence). The CDR3 spans 15 residues. The junction had 4 bases not matched to a gene; V was cut back by 4 bases and J by 7 bases. In nucleotides, the CDR3 is TGTGCCAGCAGTTCGACTAGCGGGGGGGCTAATACGCAGTATTTT. Encoded protein: CASSSTSGGANTQYF.

This clonotype appeared many times. The V call is TRBV7-3, the J call TRBJ1-1, with 9 positions matching TRBD1. This CDR3 region has 14 residues. Germline CDR1 reads SGHTA; CDR2 reads FQGTGA. With V trimmed by 4 bases and J by 3 bases, 3 bases remained unmatched. DNA for the CDR3: TGTGCCAGCAGCTCCCGGACAGGGGACACTGAAGCTTTCTTT. Translating gives CASSSRTGDTEAFF.

This clonotype came up many times. The rearrangement joins TRBV6-1 to TRBJ2-5, with TRBD2 matching 9 bases. V was clipped by 2 bases and J by 2 bases; unmatched bases: 3. CDR3 size: 15 residues. Germline assignment: CDR1 MNHNS and CDR2 SASEGT. The CDR3 coding sequence is TGTGCCAGCAGTGAAACCCTAGCGGGGCAAGAGACCCAGTACTTC. Protein product: CASSETLAGQETQYF.

This clonotype was seen at least ten times. The CDR3 DNA reads as TGTGCCAGCAGTTACCGTCCATTCATCCGGGACGACCCCGGGGAGAGATATAATTCACCCCTCCACTTT. Protein sequence: CASSYRPFIRDDPGERYNSPLHF. The V gene is TRBV6-2 or TRBV6-3, the J gene TRBJ1-6; the D gene is possibly TRBD1 (5 bases). V was shortened by 2 bases and J by 4 bases, with 33 bases between the two germline ends. Germline-derived CDR1 and CDR2 are MNHEY and SVGEGT. This CDR3 contains 23 residues.

This clonotype occurred many times. The V gene is TRBV21-1, the J gene TRBJ2-3; the table assigns TRBD1, which was not confirmed against the DNA. TRBV21-1 is a pseudogene. The CDR3 has 14 amino acids. The CDR3 DNA reads as TGTGCCAGCAGCGCTTGGGGCGGGCCAGATACGCAGTATTTT. The encoded protein is CASSAWGGPDTQYF.

This clonotype was seen many times. The J gene is TRBJ2-3, the V gene TRBV5-1, with D tentatively TRBD1 or TRBD2 (6 bases each). Germline CDR1 and CDR2: SGHRS and YFSETQ. This CDR3 is 16 amino acids long. V was cut by 4 bases and J by 1 base, with 16 bases left in between. CDR3 DNA sequence: TGCGCCAGCAGCGGAGGGGGGTCGACTGGCACAGATACGCAGTATTTT. It yields the protein CASSGGGSTGTDTQYF. The complete variable domain, with remaining parts taken from reference TRBV5-1 and TRBJ2-3, reads KAGVTQTPRYLIKTRGQQVTLSCSPISGHRSVSWYQQTPGQGLQFLFEYFSETQRNKGNFPGRFSGRQFSNSRSEMNVSTLELGDSALYLCASSGGGSTGTDTQYFGPGTRLTVL.

This clonotype appeared many times. The chain couples TRBV6-5 to TRBJ2-7; 7 nucleotides match TRBD2. Germline V CDR1 and CDR2: MNHEY, SVGAGI. Germline trimming cut 2 bases from V and 4 bases from J; bases unmatched to any gene: 8. This CDR3 is 15 amino acids long. For the CDR3, the DNA is TGTGCCAGCAGTTACAGCGGGGTGAACCCTTACGAGCAGTACTTC. Its translation: CASSYSGVNPYEQYF.

This clonotype has just one count. The rearrangement joins TRBV12-3 or TRBV12-4 to TRBJ1-5; weak D call: TRBD1 (5 bases). V was trimmed by 6 bases and J by 5 bases, leaving 8 bases between them. The CDR3 is 12 residues long. The DNA for the CDR3 is TGTGCCAGCAGCTTCAGGGATCAGCCCCAGCATTTT. Translating gives CASSFRDQPQHF.

This clonotype was detected ten times or more. The chain has TRBV29-1 and TRBJ2-5; tentatively, D is TRBD1 (5 bases). The CDR3 length is 13 residues. The germline gives CDR1 SQVTM, CDR2 ANQGSEA. V was clipped by 3 bases and J by 2 bases, with 10 bases between them. CDR3 loop: CSVEETAQETQYF. The CDR3 nucleotides are TGCAGCGTTGAGGAGACAGCACAAGAGACCCAGTACTTC.

This sequence joins TRBV30 and TRBJ1-3, with no clear D. CDR1 is GTSNPN and CDR2 is SVGIG in the germline V gene (reference sequence). Between the trimmed V and J ends, which lost 3 bases and 0 bases, there was a span of 9 bases. This CDR3 has 14 amino acids. CDR3 DNA sequence: TGTGCCTGGAGCAGTCACAACTCTGGAAACACCATATATTTT. Its protein product is CAWSSHNSGNTIYF.

This clonotype has a count of ten or more. The chain combines TRBV2 with TRBJ1-2; D gene unclear. V lost 8 bases and J 6 bases, leaving 10 bases between the germline ends. The CDR3 loop spans 11 amino acids. CDR1 is SNHLY and CDR2 is FYNNEI in the germline V gene. Written as DNA, the CDR3 is TGTGCCAGCTTTGGTGGGAATGGCTACACCTTC. The encoded protein is CASFGGNGYTF.

This clonotype was picked up many times. V and J are TRBV21-1 and TRBJ1-1. TRBV21-1 is tagged as a pseudogene. The CDR3 contains 15 residues. This CDR3 is CASSKVSDRKTEAFF. CDR3 sequence (DNA): TGTGCCAGCAGCAAAGTATCCGATAGGAAGACTGAAGCTTTCTTT.

Many counts were recorded for this clonotype. The chain has TRBV3-1 and TRBJ2-3, with D perhaps matching TRBD2 (7 bases). V lost 0 bases to trimming and J lost 5 bases, with 18 bases between them. From germline, CDR1 is LGHDT and CDR2 YNNKEL (reference sequence). This CDR3 has 17 residues. In DNA form, the CDR3 reads TGTGCCAGCAGCCAAGATCTTCGCGGGGGCCGGGGAGATACGCAGTATTTT. It specifies CASSQDLRGGRGDTQYF.

This clonotype was picked up a small number of times. V gene TRBV5-4 combines with J gene TRBJ2-1; no clear D. Deletions cut 4 bases from V and 6 bases from J, with 14 bases between. Germline CDR1 reads SGHNT; CDR2 reads YYREEE (reference sequence). There are 14 residues in the CDR3. This CDR3 reads CASSRIGEGNEQFF. The CDR3 DNA is TGTGCCAGCAGCCGGATTGGGGAAGGCAATGAGCAGTTCTTC. The full variable domain, its missing parts supplied by reference TRBV5-4 and TRBJ2-1, is ETGVTQSPTHLIKTRGQQVTLRCSSQSGHNTVSWYQQALGQGPQFIFQYYREEENGRGNFPPRFSGLQFPNYSSELNVNALELDDSALYLCASSRIGEGNEQFFGPGTRLTVL.

This clonotype has a handful of counts. The V and J genes are TRBV7-9 and TRBJ1-1, with D tentatively TRBD1 (6 bases). The germline CDR1 and CDR2 sequences are SEHNR and FQNEAQ (reference sequence). The V gene lost 5 bases and the J gene lost 6 bases, with 13 bases spanning the gap. The CDR3 contains 13 residues. CDR3 loop: CASSPTGSPEAFF. The CDR3 DNA reads TGTGCCAGCAGCCCCACAGGGTCCCCTGAAGCTTTCTTT.

This clonotype occurred a few times. The gene calls are TRBV25-1 and TRBJ1-6, with no clear D. V gave up 8 bases and J gave up 5 bases, with 13 bases separating them. This CDR3 has 14 residues. CDR1 and CDR2 (germline): MGHDK, SYGVNS. CDR3 region: CASAPHRNNSPLHF. The CDR3 DNA reads as TGTGCCAGCGCCCCACACCGGAATAATTCACCCCTCCACTTT.

The chain carries TRBV7-3 and TRBJ2-1; 8 nucleotides agree with TRBD1. The germline V gene encodes CDR1 SGHTA and CDR2 FQGTGA. The CDR3 length is 14 residues. V shed 3 bases and J 7 bases; nucleotides not matched to a gene: 5. The CDR3 DNA reads TGTGCCAGCAGCTTCTCCAGGGGGCTGAATGAGCAGTTCTTC. Protein product: CASSFSRGLNEQFF. The full variable domain, rest sourced from reference TRBV7-3 and TRBJ2-1, is GAGVSQTPSNKVTEKGKYVELRCDPISGHTALYWYRQSLGQGPEFLIYFQGTGAADDSGLPNDRFFAVRPEGSVSTLKIQRTERGDSAVYLCASSFSRGLNEQFFGPGTRLTVL.

There are many counts of this clonotype. The V gene is TRBV7-9, the J gene TRBJ2-6, with TRBD1 matching 7 bases. The CDR3 is 16 residues long. With 5 bases clipped from V and 1 base from J, the junction kept 5 bases outside the gene matches. CDR1 is SEHNR, CDR2 FQNEAQ, per germline (reference sequence). As DNA, the CDR3 is TGTGCCAGCAGCCATAACAGGGGATCTGGGGCCAACGTCCTGACTTTC. Translation: CASSHNRGSGANVLTF.